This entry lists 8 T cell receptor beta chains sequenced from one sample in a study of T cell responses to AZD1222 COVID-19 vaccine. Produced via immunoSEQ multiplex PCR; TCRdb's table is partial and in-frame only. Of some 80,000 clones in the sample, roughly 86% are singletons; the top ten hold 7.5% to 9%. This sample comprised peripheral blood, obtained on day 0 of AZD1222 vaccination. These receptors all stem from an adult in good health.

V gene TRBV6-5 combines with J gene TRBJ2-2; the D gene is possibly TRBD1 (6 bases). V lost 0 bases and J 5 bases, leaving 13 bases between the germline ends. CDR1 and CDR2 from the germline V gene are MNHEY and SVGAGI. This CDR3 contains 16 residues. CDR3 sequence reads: CASSYSSGRGTGELFF. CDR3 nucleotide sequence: TGTGCCAGCAGTTACTCGAGCGGCAGGGGTACCGGGGAGCTGTTTTTT.

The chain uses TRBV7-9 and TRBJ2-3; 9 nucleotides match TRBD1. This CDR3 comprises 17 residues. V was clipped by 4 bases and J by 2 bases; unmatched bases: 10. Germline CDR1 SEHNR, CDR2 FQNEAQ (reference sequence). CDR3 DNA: TGTGCCAGCAGCTACCGGACAGGGGAGGTCGACACAGATACGCAGTATTTT. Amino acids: CASSYRTGEVDTDTQYF.

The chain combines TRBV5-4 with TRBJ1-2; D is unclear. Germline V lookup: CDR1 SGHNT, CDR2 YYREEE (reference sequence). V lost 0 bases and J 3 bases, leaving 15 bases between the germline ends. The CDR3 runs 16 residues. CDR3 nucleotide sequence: TGTGCCAGCAGCTTGGGCGGCGGGCAGTCCGACTATGGCTACACCTTC. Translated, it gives CASSLGGGQSDYGYTF.

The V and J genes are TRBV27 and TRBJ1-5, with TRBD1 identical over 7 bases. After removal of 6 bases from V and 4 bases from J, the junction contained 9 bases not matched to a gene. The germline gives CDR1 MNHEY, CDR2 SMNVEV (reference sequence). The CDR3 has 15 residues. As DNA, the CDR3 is TGTGCCAGCAGGACAGGGTCGGGGTTGAATCAGCCCCAGCATTTT. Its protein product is CASRTGSGLNQPQHF.

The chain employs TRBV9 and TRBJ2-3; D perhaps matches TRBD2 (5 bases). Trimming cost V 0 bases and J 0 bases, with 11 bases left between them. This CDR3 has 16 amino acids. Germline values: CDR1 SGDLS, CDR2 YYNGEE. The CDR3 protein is CASSVAPGSSTDTQYF. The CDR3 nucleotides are TGTGCCAGCAGCGTAGCTCCGGGGTCGAGCACAGATACGCAGTATTTT.

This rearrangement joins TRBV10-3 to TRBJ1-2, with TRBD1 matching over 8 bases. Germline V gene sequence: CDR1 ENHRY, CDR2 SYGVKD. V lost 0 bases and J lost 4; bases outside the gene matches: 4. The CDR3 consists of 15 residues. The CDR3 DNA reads TGTGCCATCAGTGAGTCGGGGCAGGGGGCCTATGGCTACACCTTC. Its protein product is CAISESGQGAYGYTF.

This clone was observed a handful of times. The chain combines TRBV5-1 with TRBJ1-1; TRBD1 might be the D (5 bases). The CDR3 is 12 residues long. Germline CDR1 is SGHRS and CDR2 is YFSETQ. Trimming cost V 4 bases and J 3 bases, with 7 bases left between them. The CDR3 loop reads CASSTGYTEAFF. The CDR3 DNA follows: TGCGCCAGCAGCACAGGTTACACTGAAGCTTTCTTT.

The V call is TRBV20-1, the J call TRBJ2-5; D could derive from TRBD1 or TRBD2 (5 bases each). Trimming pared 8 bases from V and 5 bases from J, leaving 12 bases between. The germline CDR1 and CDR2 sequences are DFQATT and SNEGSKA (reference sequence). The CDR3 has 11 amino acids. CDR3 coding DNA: TGCAGTTTAACGGGGCGGGAGACCCAGTACTTC. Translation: CSLTGRETQYF.